The source of this T cell receptor (beta chain) is a study of blood T cell repertoires in COVID-19. The V end lost 8 bases, the J end lost 4 bases, and 18 bases lay between the germline ends. Germline lookup yields CDR1 MNHNY and CDR2 SVGAGI (reference sequence). The CDR3 covers 15 residues. Sequencing was performed with immunoSEQ multiplex PCR; in TCRdb, only in-frame clones are kept and a portion is missing. The data show roughly 65,000 clones, 65% to 85% seen once. The clonotype comes from a human donor in a cohort sampled during active COVID-19. The chain recombines TRBV6-6 with TRBJ1-5; maybe TRBD1 (5 bases). The sequenced material came from peripheral blood. The CDR3 region is CASSMGQVVNQPQHF. The CDR3 DNA sequence: TGTGCCAGCTCAATGGGGCAGGTTGTAAATCAGCCCCAGCATTTT.